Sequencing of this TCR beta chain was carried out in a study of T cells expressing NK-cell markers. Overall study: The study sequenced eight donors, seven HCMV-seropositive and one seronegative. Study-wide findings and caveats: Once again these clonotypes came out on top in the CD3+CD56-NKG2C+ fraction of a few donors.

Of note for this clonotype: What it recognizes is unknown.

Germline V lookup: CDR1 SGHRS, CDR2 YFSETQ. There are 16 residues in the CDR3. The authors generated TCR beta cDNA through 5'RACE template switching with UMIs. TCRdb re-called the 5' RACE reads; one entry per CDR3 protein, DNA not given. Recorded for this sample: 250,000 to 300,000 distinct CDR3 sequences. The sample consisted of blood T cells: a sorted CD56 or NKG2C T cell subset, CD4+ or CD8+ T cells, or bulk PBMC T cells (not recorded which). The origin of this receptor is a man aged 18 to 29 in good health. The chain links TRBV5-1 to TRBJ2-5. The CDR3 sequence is CASSLNRESTQETQYF.